This TCR beta chain was sequenced for a study of tumor and adjacent non-tumor tissue in lung cancer. Three rounds of nested PCR, following a modified ARM-PCR protocol, produced the TCRbeta library. TCRdb redid the calling of the multiplex PCR reads with MiXCR, one entry per CDR3 protein. The table lists tens of thousands of distinct CDR3 sequences, around 86% of them singletons, with 13% in the top ten. RNA was extracted from bulk tissue without any cell sorting. As for this clonotype: The germline gene is not matched at one end of the junction; a read error may be the cause.

Germline values: CDR1 DFQATT, CDR2 SNEGSKA (reference sequence). The CDR3 sequence is 15 residues long. This clonotype was obtained from a woman aged 45-65 years with non-small cell lung cancer. The rearrangement links TRBV20-1 to TRBJ2-7; D is uncertain. Sequenced sample: lung tumor tissue. The CDR3 DNA reads TGCGGTGCTAGAGGTCTCCGAGACGCCTCCCCCGAGCAATACTTC. As protein: CGARGLRDASPEQYF.